The 17 T cell receptor beta chains below were found in one sample sequenced in a study of a mutant IDH1 vaccine in newly diagnosed glioma. As to time point: week 23, last vaccination. Doses consisted of 300 ug of mutant IDH1 20-mer peptide each, paired with topical imiquimod. The antigens these receptors bind are not known. Measured with immunoSEQ multiplex PCR; TCRdb has only the in-frame clones, and not every one. The sample contains 25,000 to 30,000 clones, around 84% of which appear only once. The sample here was PBMCs, taken from a glioma patient whose treatment included an IDH1 peptide vaccine. The source is a woman in her 30s with glioma.

The chain employs TRBV2 and TRBJ1-5; TRBD1 agrees at 8 bases. J lost 2 bases, V lost 4 bases, and 1 base had no gene match. The CDR3 sequence is 14 residues long. Per the germline V gene, CDR1 is SNHLY and CDR2 is FYNNEI. CDR3 protein: CASSVDRGNQPQHF. As DNA, the CDR3 is TGTGCCAGCAGTGTGGACAGGGGCAATCAGCCCCAGCATTTT.

The rearrangement links TRBV6-9 to TRBJ1-2; a weak D match, TRBD1 (5 bases). V lost 6 bases, J lost 4 bases, and 18 bases lay in between. Germline assignment: CDR1 MNHGY and CDR2 SVAAGI. This CDR3 spans 15 amino acids. Here the CDR3 DNA reads TGTGCCAGCAGATATCCCCAGGGACGCTCCTATGGCTACACCTTC. Translated, it gives CASRYPQGRSYGYTF.

This chain links TRBV5-4 with TRBJ2-7; 8 bases are shared with TRBD2. Per the germline V gene, CDR1 is SGHNT and CDR2 is YYREEE (reference sequence). V trimming: 7 bases; J trimming: 4 bases; junction bases outside the gene matches: 10. CDR3 size: 14 residues. CDR3 sequence (DNA): TGTGCCAGCCAGCCCGCGGGGGGTGTATACGAGCAGTACTTC. Its protein is CASQPAGGVYEQYF.

This clone was observed at least ten times. The chain has TRBV19 and TRBJ1-1; possible D gene TRBD1, 5 bases. There are 14 residues in the CDR3. CDR1 is LNHDA, CDR2 SQIVND, per germline (reference sequence). Between the trimmed V and J ends, which lost 5 bases and 6 bases, there was a span of 16 bases. The CDR3 DNA follows: TGTGCCAGTAGTGTCGGGGCTTGGGGACCTGAAGCTTTCTTT. This translates into CASSVGAWGPEAFF.

CDR3 coding DNA: TGTGCCTGGTGCAGTTCCTATAATTCACCCCTCCACTTT. Protein product: CAWCSSYNSPLHF. V usage is TRBV30 and J usage is TRBJ1-6; D remains unclear. The CDR3 length is 13 residues. Germline CDR1 GTSNPN, CDR2 SVGIG (reference sequence). Trimming took 5 bases from V and 1 from J, leaving 6 bases between them.

This clone has just a few counts. This chain links TRBV4-1 with TRBJ1-1; D is perhaps TRBD1 (5 bases). The germline V gene encodes CDR1 MGHRA and CDR2 YSYEKL. This CDR3 has 16 amino acids. Trimming took 0 bases from V and 2 from J, leaving 13 bases between them. The DNA for the CDR3 is TGCGCCAGCAGCCAAGAGGGGGGAGGGACCAACACTGAAGCTTTCTTT. Translating gives CASSQEGGGTNTEAFF.

The rearrangement uses TRBV13 and TRBJ2-2; the match to TRBD1 covers 7 bases. The CDR3 is 12 amino acids. V dropped 7 bases and J dropped 4; count of bases not matched to a gene: 0. Germline CDR1 PRHDT, CDR2 FYEKMQ (reference sequence). The DNA for the CDR3 is TGTGCCAGCACAGGGGGCACCGGGGAGCTGTTTTTT. It translates to CASTGGTGELFF.

The chain combines TRBV9 with TRBJ1-5; D is undetermined. Trimming removed 0 bases at V and 6 bases at J, with 7 bases between. The CDR3 extends over 13 amino acids. Germline V gene lookup returns CDR1 SGDLS and CDR2 YYNGEE. CDR3 nucleotide sequence: TGTGCCAGCAGCGTAGGTCCCATTCAGCCCCAGCATTTT. This encodes CASSVGPIQPQHF.

The gene calls are TRBV2 and TRBJ2-7; D is unclear. Germline V CDR1 and CDR2: SNHLY, FYNNEI. CDR3 length: 11 residues. V was clipped by 6 bases and J by 6 bases, with 9 bases between them. CDR3 DNA: TGTGCCAGCAGCCGCATCCGCGAGCAGTACTTC. It yields the protein CASSRIREQYF.

V usage is TRBV5-8 and J usage is TRBJ1-5, with D unresolved. The CDR3 loop spans 15 amino acids. Germline values: CDR1 SGHTS, CDR2 YDEGEE. V was clipped by 0 bases and J by 3 bases, with 10 bases between them. This chain's CDR3 is CASSLGTVTNQPQHF. DNA for the CDR3: TGTGCCAGCAGCTTGGGTACAGTCACCAATCAGCCCCAGCATTTT. The variable domain in full, with the rest retrieved from reference TRBV5-8 and TRBJ1-5, is EAGVTQSPTHLIKTRGQQATLRCSPISGHTSVYWYQQALGLGLQFLLWYDEGEERNRGNFPPRFSGRQFPNYSSELNVNALELEDSALYLCASSLGTVTNQPQHFGDGTRLSIL.

The V call is TRBV6-5, the J call TRBJ1-1; D may be TRBD1 (6 bases). Trimming pared 2 bases from V and 7 bases from J, leaving 14 bases between. The CDR3 loop spans 14 amino acids. Germline lookup yields CDR1 MNHEY and CDR2 SVGAGI. CDR3 DNA: TGTGCCAGCAGTTACGGGCAGGGGCATTATGAAGCTTTCTTT. Encoded protein: CASSYGQGHYEAFF.

The chain is built from TRBV6-1 and TRBJ2-7; TRBD2 might be the D (6 bases). CDR3 size: 13 residues. Trimming shortened V by 7 bases and J by 5 bases, and 15 bases separated the two germline ends. The V gene's germline CDR1 is MNHNS and CDR2 SASEGT. The CDR3 DNA sequence: TGTGCCAGCACCATCGAGGGGAGGAACGAGCAGTACTTC. Protein product: CASTIEGRNEQYF.

The chain uses TRBV18 and TRBJ1-1, with D unclear. Germline lookup yields CDR1 KGHSH and CDR2 LQKENI. This CDR3 comprises 13 residues. V was trimmed by 8 bases and J by 1 base, leaving 11 bases between them. CDR3 bases: TGTGCCAGCCAGACCGGTAAGAACACTGAAGCTTTCTTT. Translated: CASQTGKNTEAFF.

The rearrangement links TRBV10-3 to TRBJ2-3; the match to TRBD2 covers 7 bases. Trimming at V came to 10 bases and at J to 2 bases, leaving 12 bases not matched to a gene. CDR3 length equals 15 residues. The germline gives CDR1 ENHRY, CDR2 SYGVKD. CDR3 amino acids: CANSGRGYVTDTQYF. CDR3 bases: TGTGCCAATTCTGGGCGGGGGTATGTCACAGATACGCAGTATTTT.

This clone was detected a few times. The chain is built from TRBV15 and TRBJ1-5, with D perhaps TRBD1 (6 bases). Germline V gene sequence: CDR1 LNHNV, CDR2 YYDKDF (reference sequence). Trimming stripped 0 bases from V and 5 bases from J, with 8 bases between. The CDR3 covers 14 residues. CDR3 sequence: CATSRDGGDQPQHF. As DNA, the CDR3 is TGTGCCACCAGCAGAGATGGGGGCGATCAGCCCCAGCATTTT.

V and J are TRBV29-1 and TRBJ1-2; possibly TRBD1 for D (5 bases). V was pared by 2 bases and J by 4 bases, with 17 bases between. Germline CDR1 and CDR2: SQVTM and ANQGSEA. The length of the CDR3 is 15 residues. The CDR3 is CSVEYVPGQSYGYTF. The CDR3 coding sequence is TGCAGCGTTGAATATGTGCCAGGGCAGTCCTATGGCTACACCTTC.

This chain links TRBV5-4 with TRBJ1-5, with D possibly being TRBD1 (5 bases). The CDR3 is made up of 10 amino acids. Germline lookup yields CDR1 SGHNT and CDR2 YYREEE (reference sequence). Trimming removed 10 bases at V and 6 bases at J, with 8 bases between. The CDR3 is CAYRRQPQHF. The CDR3 DNA is TGTGCCTACAGGCGTCAGCCCCAGCATTTT.